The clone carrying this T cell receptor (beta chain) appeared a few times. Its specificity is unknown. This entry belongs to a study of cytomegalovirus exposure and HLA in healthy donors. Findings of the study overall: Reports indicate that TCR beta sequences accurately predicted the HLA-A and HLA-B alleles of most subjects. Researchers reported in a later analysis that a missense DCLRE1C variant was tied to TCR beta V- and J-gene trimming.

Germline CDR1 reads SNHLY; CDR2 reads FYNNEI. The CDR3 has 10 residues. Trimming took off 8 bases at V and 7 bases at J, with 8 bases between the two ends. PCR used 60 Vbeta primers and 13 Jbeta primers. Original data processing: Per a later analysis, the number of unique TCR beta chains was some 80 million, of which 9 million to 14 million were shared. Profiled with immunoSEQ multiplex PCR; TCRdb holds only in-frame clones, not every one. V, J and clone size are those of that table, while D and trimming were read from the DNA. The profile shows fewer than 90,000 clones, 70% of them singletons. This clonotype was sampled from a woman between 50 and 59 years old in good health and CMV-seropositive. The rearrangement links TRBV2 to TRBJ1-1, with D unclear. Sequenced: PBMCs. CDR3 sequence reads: CASLELEAFF. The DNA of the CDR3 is TGTGCCAGCCTTGAACTTGAAGCTTTCTTT.